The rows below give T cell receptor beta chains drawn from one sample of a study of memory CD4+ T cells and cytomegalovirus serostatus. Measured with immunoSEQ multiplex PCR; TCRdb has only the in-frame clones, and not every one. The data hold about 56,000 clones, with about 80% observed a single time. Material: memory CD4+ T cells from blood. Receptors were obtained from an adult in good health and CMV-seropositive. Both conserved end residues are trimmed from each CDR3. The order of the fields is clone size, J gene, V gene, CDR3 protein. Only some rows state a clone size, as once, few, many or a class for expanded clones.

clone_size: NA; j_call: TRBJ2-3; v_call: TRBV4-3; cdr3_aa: ASSQGGATSGRARDTQY
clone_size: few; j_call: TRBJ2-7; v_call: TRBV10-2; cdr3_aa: ASLDRAITYEQY
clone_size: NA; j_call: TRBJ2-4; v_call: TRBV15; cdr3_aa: ATSRASAVLAAKNIQY
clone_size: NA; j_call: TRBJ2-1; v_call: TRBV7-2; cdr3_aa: ASSLTAGRMF
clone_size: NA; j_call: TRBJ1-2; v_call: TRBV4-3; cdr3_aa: ASSQEWGTVGYT
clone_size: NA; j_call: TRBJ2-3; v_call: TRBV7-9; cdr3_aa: ASCGVTDTQY
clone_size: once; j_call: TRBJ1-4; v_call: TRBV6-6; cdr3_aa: ASMVATNEKLF
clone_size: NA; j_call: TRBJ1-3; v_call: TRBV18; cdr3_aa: ASSPQGLAGNTIY
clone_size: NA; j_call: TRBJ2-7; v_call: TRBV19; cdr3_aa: ASSIEDGGEQY
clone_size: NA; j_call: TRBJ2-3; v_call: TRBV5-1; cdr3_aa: ASSLEGGTDTQY
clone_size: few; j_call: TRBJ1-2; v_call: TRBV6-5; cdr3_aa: ASSYGNYGYT
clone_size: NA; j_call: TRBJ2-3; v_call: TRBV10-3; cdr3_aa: AISESGQPRMS
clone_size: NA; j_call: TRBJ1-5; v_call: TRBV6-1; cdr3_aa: ASSGWTVEGQPQH
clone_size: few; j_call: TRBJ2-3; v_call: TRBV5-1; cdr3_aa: ASSLAAGLITDTQY
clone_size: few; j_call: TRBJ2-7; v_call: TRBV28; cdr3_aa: ASRGGPYEQY
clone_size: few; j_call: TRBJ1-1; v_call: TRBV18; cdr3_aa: ASSPLPLRTGGTEAF
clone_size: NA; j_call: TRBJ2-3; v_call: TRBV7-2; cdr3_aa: ASSLAPAGVGDTQY
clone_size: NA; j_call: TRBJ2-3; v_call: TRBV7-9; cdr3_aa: ASSLPHNTQY
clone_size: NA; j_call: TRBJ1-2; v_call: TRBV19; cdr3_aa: ASNYFERQGGGYT
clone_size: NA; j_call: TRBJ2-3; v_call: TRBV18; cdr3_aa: ASSRTSVTDTQY
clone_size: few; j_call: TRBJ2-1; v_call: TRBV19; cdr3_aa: ASSPSQVDEQF
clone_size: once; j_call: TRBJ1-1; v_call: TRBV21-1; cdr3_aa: ASSTRDSEAF
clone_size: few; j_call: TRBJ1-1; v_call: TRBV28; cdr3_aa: ASIHGQAEAF
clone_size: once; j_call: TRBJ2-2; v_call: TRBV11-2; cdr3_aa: ASSPGQGGTGELF
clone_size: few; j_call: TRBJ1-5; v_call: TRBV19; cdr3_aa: ASSIHQGGANQPQH
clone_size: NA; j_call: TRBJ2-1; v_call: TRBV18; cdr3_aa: ASSPQDTGLQTEQF
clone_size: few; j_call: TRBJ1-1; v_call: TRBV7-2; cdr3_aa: ASSFNSNTEAF
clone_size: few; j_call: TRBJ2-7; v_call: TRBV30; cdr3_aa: AWSGASGYYEQY
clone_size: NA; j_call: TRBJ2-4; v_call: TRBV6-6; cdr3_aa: ASSYQGEKNIQY
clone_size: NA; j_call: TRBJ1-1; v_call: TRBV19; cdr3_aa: ASLADRGTIEDLNLAF
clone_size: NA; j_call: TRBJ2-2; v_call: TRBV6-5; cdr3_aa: ASSRTAGTGELF
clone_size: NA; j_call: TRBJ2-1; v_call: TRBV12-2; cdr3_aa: ASRLARLAASHNEQF
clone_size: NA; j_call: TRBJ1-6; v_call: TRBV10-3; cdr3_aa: AIGQGNSPLH
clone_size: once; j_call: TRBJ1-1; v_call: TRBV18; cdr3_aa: ASSRGSNTEAF
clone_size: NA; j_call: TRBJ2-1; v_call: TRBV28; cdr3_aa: ASSPLFNEQF
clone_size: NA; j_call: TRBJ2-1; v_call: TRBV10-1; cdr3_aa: ANAGLSRF
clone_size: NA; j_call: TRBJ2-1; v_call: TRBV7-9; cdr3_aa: ASNLGIGRVL
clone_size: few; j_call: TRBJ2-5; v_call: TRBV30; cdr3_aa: AWSPPWGSSQETQY
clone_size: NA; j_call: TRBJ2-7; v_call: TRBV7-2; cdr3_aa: ASSPAYEQY
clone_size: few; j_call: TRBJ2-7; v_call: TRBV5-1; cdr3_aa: ASSRRGASEQY
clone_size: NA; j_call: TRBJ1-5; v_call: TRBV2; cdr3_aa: ATGTANQPQH
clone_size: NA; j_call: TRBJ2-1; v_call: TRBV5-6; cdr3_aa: ASSLVGGKDEQF
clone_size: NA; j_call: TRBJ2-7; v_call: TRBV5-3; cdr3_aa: ARSLVPLASHEQY
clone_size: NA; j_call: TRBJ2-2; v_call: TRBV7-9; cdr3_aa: ASNSRGEGTGELF
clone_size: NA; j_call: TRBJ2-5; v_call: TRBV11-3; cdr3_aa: ASSPYQQGAGETQY
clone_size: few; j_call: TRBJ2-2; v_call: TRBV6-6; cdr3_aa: ASRDQGTGELF
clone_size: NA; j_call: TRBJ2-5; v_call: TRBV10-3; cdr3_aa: AISQGRETQY
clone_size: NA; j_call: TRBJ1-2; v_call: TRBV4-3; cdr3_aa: ASSQEGVAGRGYT
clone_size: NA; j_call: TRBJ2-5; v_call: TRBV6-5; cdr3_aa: ASRPTMGETQY
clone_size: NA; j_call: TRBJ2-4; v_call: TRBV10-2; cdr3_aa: ASSESRLAKNIQY
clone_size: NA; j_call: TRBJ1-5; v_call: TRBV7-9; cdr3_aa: ASSIDGNQPQH
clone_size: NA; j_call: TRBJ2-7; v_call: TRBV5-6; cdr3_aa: ASSLEGVTRTYEQY
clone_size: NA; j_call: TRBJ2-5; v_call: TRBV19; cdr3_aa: ASSPNRGETQY
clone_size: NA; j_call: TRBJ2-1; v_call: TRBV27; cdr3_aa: ASRQQNEQF
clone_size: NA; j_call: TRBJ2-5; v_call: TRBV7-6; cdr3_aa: ASSYRGGETQY
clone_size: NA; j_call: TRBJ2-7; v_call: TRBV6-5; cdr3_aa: ASSFAGTGGYEQY
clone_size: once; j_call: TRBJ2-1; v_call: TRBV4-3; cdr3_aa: ASSQDSGHNNEQF
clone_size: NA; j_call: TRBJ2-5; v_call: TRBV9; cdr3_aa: ASSVGVSGQETQY
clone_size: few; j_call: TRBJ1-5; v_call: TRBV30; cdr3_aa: AWSARQGQPQH
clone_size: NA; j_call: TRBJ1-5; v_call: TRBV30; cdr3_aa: AWSLKGGQPQH